The 32 T cell receptor beta chains presented below share a single source sample, sequenced in a study of T cell repertoires in cytomegalovirus infection. No antigens are known for them. TCRdb itself ran the reads through MiXCR, one entry per CDR3 protein. The sample has under 300,000 distinct CDR3 sequences; under 25% are singletons. The sample consisted of cultured PBMCs, taken from culture after CMV antigen stimulation. All receptors come from a human donor in good health (CMV status not recorded). Some clones in this sample may be carry-over from other donors' samples.

This chain links TRBV6-2 or TRBV6-3 with TRBJ1-2, with 8 bases matching TRBD1. The CDR3 has 15 residues. Losses at the gene ends were 5 bases for V and 1 base for J; bases not matched to a gene: 6. The germline CDR1 and CDR2 sequences are MNHEY and SVGEGT. CDR3 region: CASSLAGGSNYGYTF. In DNA, the CDR3 is TGTGCCAGCAGTCTCGCAGGGGGCAGTAACTATGGCTACACCTTC.

This sequence joins TRBV20-1 and TRBJ1-1; no firm D call. This CDR3 region has 13 residues. Germline CDR1 and CDR2: DFQATT and SNEGSKA (reference sequence). V was clipped by 0 bases and J by 4 bases, with 9 bases between them. The CDR3 DNA is TGCAGTGCTAGAGACGATCGTGGCACTGAAGCTTTCTTT. Protein sequence: CSARDDRGTEAFF.

This clonotype was recorded a few times. J is TRBJ2-1 and V is TRBV7-3; TRBD2 matches 11 bases. V shed 5 bases, J shed 5 bases, and the junction held 5 bases outside the gene matches. Per the germline V gene, CDR1 is SGHTA and CDR2 is FQGTGA. The CDR3 has 15 residues. CDR3 DNA: TGTGCCAGCAGCCCCGGGACTAGCGGACACAATGAGCAGTTCTTC. As protein: CASSPGTSGHNEQFF.

This clonotype was counted a few times. The chain carries TRBV4-1 and TRBJ2-7; weak D call: TRBD1 (6 bases). The germline gives CDR1 MGHRA, CDR2 YSYEKL. The CDR3 extends over 13 amino acids. The V and J ends lost 0 bases and 3 bases respectively, with 6 bases between them. CDR3 DNA: TGCGCCAGCAGCCAAGACAGGGGCTACGAGCAGTACGTC. This codes for CASSQDRGYEQYV.

The table lists this clonotype with a few counts. The rearrangement links TRBV10-3 to TRBJ2-3; 7 bases align to TRBD2. CDR3 size: 13 residues. The V segment lost 7 bases and the J segment 2 bases; nucleotides outside the gene matches: 3. Germline CDR1 reads ENHRY; CDR2 reads SYGVKD. The CDR3: CAITAGDTDTQYF. In DNA form, the CDR3 reads TGTGCCATCACTGCGGGAGACACAGATACGCAGTATTTT.

The chain uses TRBV6-6 and TRBJ2-7, with 10 bases lining up with TRBD2. Germline CDR1 is MNHNY and CDR2 is SVGAGI (reference sequence). The CDR3 covers 17 residues. J gave up 5 bases and V 6 bases, and 16 bases lay outside the gene matches. CDR3 bases: TGTGCCAGCAGCAGACCCCGGATTCTAGCGGGAGACGACGAGCAGTACGTC. Translation: CASSRPRILAGDDEQYV.

Written as DNA, the CDR3 is TGTGCCACCAGTGACCTGACTAGCGGGAGGGAAGAGACCCAGTACTTC. It yields the protein CATSDLTSGREETQYF. This sequence joins TRBV24-1 and TRBJ2-5, with 14 bases that match TRBD2. The CDR3 runs to 16 residues. Germline trimming cut 4 bases from V and 3 bases from J; bases unmatched to any gene: 3. Germline V gene data show CDR1 as KGHDR and CDR2 as SFDVKD.

Ten or more counts support this clonotype. The rearrangement joins TRBV7-2 to TRBJ2-2, with 10 bases lining up with TRBD2. This CDR3 contains 15 residues. CDR1 and CDR2 (germline): SGHTA, FQGNSA. Germline trimming cut 5 bases from V and 4 bases from J; bases unmatched to any gene: 4. The CDR3 loop is CASSPGLAVTGELFF. Here the CDR3 DNA reads TGTGCCAGCAGCCCCGGACTAGCGGTCACCGGGGAGCTGTTTTTT.

This clonotype was counted only a few times. The J gene is TRBJ2-5, the V gene TRBV24-1, with D unclear. This CDR3 contains 13 residues. The germline V gene has CDR1 KGHDR and CDR2 SFDVKD. Deletions cut 1 base from V and 5 bases from J, with 7 bases between. CDR3 sequence (DNA): TGTGCCACCAGTGATTTCCCGCGGGAGACCCAGTACTTC. As protein: CATSDFPRETQYF.

This clonotype has a count of ten or more. The J gene is TRBJ2-5, the V gene TRBV9; possible D gene TRBD2, 5 bases. Germline loops: CDR1 SGDLS, CDR2 YYNGEE. V dropped 3 bases and J dropped 5 bases, with 8 bases sitting between them. The CDR3 is 12 residues long. The CDR3 DNA reads TGTGCCAGCAGCGGGTCGGGGGAGACCCAGTACTTC. Encoded protein: CASSGSGETQYF.

This chain links TRBV27 with TRBJ1-1; a weak D match, TRBD1 (6 bases). Trimming removed 5 bases at V and 5 bases at J, with 12 bases between. The germline V gene encodes CDR1 MNHEY and CDR2 SMNVEV (reference sequence). The CDR3 consists of 13 residues. The CDR3 DNA sequence: TGTGCCAGCAGTCACGGGACAACTACTGAAGCTTTCTTT. This gives the protein CASSHGTTTEAFF.

This clonotype was detected ten times or more. V is TRBV11-2 and J is TRBJ2-1, with 9 positions matching TRBD2. CDR1 is SGHAT and CDR2 is FQNNGV in the germline V gene. The CDR3 spans 17 residues. J lost 7 bases, V lost 5 bases, and 15 bases had no gene match. CDR3 nucleotides: TGTGCCAGCAGCATTAGCGGGAGTGGGTTGGGGAGGAATGAGCAGTTCTTC. Translating it yields CASSISGSGLGRNEQFF.

The V gene is TRBV6-2 or TRBV6-3, the J gene TRBJ1-1, with TRBD1 as a possible D gene (6 bases). Germline-derived CDR1 and CDR2 are MNHEY and SVGEGT. This CDR3 is 12 amino acids long. V lost 6 bases, J lost 10 bases, and 15 bases lay in between. The CDR3 DNA sequence: TGTGCCAGCAGCCAGACAGGAGATCCAGCTTTCTTT. It translates to CASSQTGDPAFF.

CDR3 in DNA: TGTGCCAGCATCTTACGGGGGTCTGGAAGGGACAATGAGCAGTTCTTC. Amino acids: CASILRGSGRDNEQFF. The chain recombines TRBV2 with TRBJ2-1, with a possible D match to TRBD2 (6 bases). V was trimmed by 7 bases and J by 5 bases, leaving 21 bases between them. Germline CDR1 reads SNHLY; CDR2 reads FYNNEI. The CDR3 contains 16 residues.

This clonotype was picked up a small number of times. The J gene is TRBJ2-1, the V gene TRBV5-4, with TRBD2 matching over 8 bases. The germline V gene has CDR1 SGHNT and CDR2 YYREEE (reference sequence). Germline trimming cut 6 bases from V and 4 bases from J; bases unmatched to any gene: 9. The CDR3 length is 15 residues. The CDR3 reads CASTPGIAGYNEQFF. The DNA for the CDR3 is TGTGCCAGCACCCCCGGGATAGCGGGGTACAATGAGCAGTTCTTC.

The rearrangement links TRBV5-1 to TRBJ2-1; the match to TRBD1 covers 9 bases. J was trimmed by 10 bases and V by 4 bases; bases with no gene match: 6. This CDR3 spans 13 amino acids. Per the germline V gene, CDR1 is SGHRS and CDR2 is YFSETQ. The CDR3 protein is CASSRGQGIEQFF. CDR3 sequence (DNA): TGCGCCAGCAGCCGAGGACAGGGGATAGAGCAGTTCTTC.

The V gene is TRBV19, the J gene TRBJ2-2; 13 bases align to TRBD2. With 7 bases clipped from V and 4 bases from J, the junction kept 6 bases outside the gene matches. In germline, CDR1 is LNHDA, CDR2 SQIVND (reference sequence). The CDR3 is 16 residues long. The CDR3 DNA follows: TGTGCCAGTAAAGGGGGACTAGCGGGATTCACCGGGGAGCTGTTTTTT. This sequence encodes CASKGGLAGFTGELFF.

This clonotype occurred a few times. The chain carries TRBV29-1 and TRBJ2-5; D is uncertain. CDR3 size: 11 residues. Germline assignment: CDR1 SQVTM and CDR2 ANQGSEA. V gave up 6 bases and J gave up 4 bases, with 9 bases separating them. The CDR3 loop is CSVSLRETQYF. In nucleotides, the CDR3 is TGCAGCGTGTCCCTTCGAGAGACCCAGTACTTC.

This clonotype has a count of ten or more. The rearrangement uses TRBV7-9 and TRBJ1-2; no clear D gene. CDR3 size: 14 residues. The germline V and J ends were trimmed by 2 bases and 0 bases, with 7 bases remaining between them. Germline V gives CDR1 SEHNR, CDR2 FQNEAQ (reference sequence). CDR3 DNA sequence: TGTGCCAGCAGCTTATACATAGCTAACTATGGCTACACCTTC. Amino acids: CASSLYIANYGYTF.

The rearrangement joins TRBV11-3 to TRBJ1-1, with a tentative D call TRBD1 (5 bases). Germline CDR1 is SGHNT and CDR2 is YENEEA. This CDR3 has 14 residues. V lost 6 bases and J 1 base, leaving 12 bases between the germline ends. The CDR3, as DNA: TGTGCCAGCAGAGGGGAATGGCGGAACACTGAAGCTTTCTTT. Protein product: CASRGEWRNTEAFF.

The V call is TRBV7-9, the J call TRBJ2-1, with D uncertain. The V gene's germline CDR1 is SEHNR and CDR2 FQNEAQ (reference sequence). V was pared by 1 base and J by 0 bases, with 10 bases between. This CDR3 comprises 16 residues. CDR3 coding DNA: TGTGCCAGCAGCTTAGGCGAAATGAGCTCCTACAATGAGCAGTTCTTC. It specifies CASSLGEMSSYNEQFF.

The chain recombines TRBV5-1 with TRBJ1-1, with 7 bases aligning to TRBD1. The CDR3 runs 14 residues. The junction had 8 bases not matched to a gene; V was cut back by 4 bases and J by 5 bases. Germline V lookup: CDR1 SGHRS, CDR2 YFSETQ. The CDR3 DNA follows: TGCGCCAGCAGCCCGCTCGGCAGGGGGACTGAAGCTTTCTTT. Translation gives CASSPLGRGTEAFF.

This clonotype was observed at least ten times. Here the CDR3 DNA reads TGTGCCAGCAGCCACCCCGGGAGCAATCAGCCCCAGCATTTT. This encodes CASSHPGSNQPQHF. V and J are TRBV7-2 and TRBJ1-5; D unresolved. The CDR3 contains 14 residues. Trimming stripped 5 bases from V and 1 base from J, with 9 bases between. Germline V gene lookup returns CDR1 SGHTA and CDR2 FQGNSA.

Of note for this clonotype: This may arise from a read error, as a much more abundant clone is one base away. The genes are TRBV12-3 or TRBV12-4 and TRBJ1-5, with D perhaps matching TRBD1 (5 bases). Trimming removed 6 bases from V and 7 bases from J, with 10 bases in between. This CDR3 is built from 12 residues. In DNA, the CDR3 is TGTGCCAGCAGATTATGGACACAGCCCCAGCATTTT. Its protein product is CASRLWTQPQHF.

This clonotype was counted ten times or more. The genes are TRBV7-2 and TRBJ2-5, with TRBD2 identical over 10 bases. Germline lookup yields CDR1 SGHTA and CDR2 FQGNSA. V was clipped by 2 bases and J by 5 bases; unmatched bases: 8. The CDR3 length is 16 residues. CDR3 in amino acids: CASSLRASGSTETQYF. For the CDR3, the DNA is TGTGCCAGCAGCTTACGGGCTAGCGGGAGTACCGAGACCCAGTACTTC.

This clonotype was seen ten or more times. The chain is built from TRBV27 and TRBJ1-5; D might be TRBD1 (6 bases). With 5 bases removed from V and 1 base from J, the gap between germline ends came to 6 bases. The V gene's germline CDR1 is MNHEY and CDR2 SMNVEV (reference sequence). This CDR3 is built from 13 residues. This CDR3 reads CASSTGSNQPQHF. The CDR3 bases are TGTGCCAGCAGTACAGGGAGCAATCAGCCCCAGCATTTT.

This clonotype was seen more than once but under ten times. The chain uses TRBV4-1 and TRBJ2-7; D unresolved. The CDR3 runs 14 residues. The V end lost 0 bases, the J end lost 6 bases, and 12 bases lay between the germline ends. CDR1 is MGHRA and CDR2 is YSYEKL in the germline V gene. The CDR3 protein is CASSQDENFGEQYV. The CDR3 DNA reads TGCGCCAGCAGCCAAGATGAGAATTTCGGCGAGCAGTACGTC.

The chain couples TRBV2 to TRBJ1-4; 10 positions agree with TRBD1. Germline assignment: CDR1 SNHLY and CDR2 FYNNEI. This CDR3 has 18 residues. V lost 6 bases, J lost 3 bases, and 13 bases stayed unmatched. Here the CDR3 reads CASRQSTGTGVSNEKLFF. CDR3 bases: TGTGCCAGCAGACAATCCACCGGGACAGGGGTCTCTAATGAAAAACTGTTTTTT.

This clonotype was picked up a small number of times. The chain combines TRBV19 with TRBJ2-1, with TRBD1 matching over 11 bases. Germline values: CDR1 LNHDA, CDR2 SQIVND (reference sequence). V trimming: 7 bases; J trimming: 5 bases; junction bases outside the gene matches: 4. The length of the CDR3 is 14 residues. The DNA of the CDR3 is TGTGCCAGTAACAGGGACAGGGGGAACAATGAGCAGTTCTTC. Translation gives CASNRDRGNNEQFF.

This clonotype appeared a few times. The chain joins TRBV11-2 to TRBJ2-3; TRBD2 agrees at 7 bases. Unmatched junction bases numbered 7, after V lost 6 bases and J lost 4 bases. This CDR3 contains 14 residues. CDR1 and CDR2 (germline): SGHAT, FQNNGV. The CDR3 loop reads CASRSGVVPDTQYF. DNA for the CDR3: TGTGCCAGCAGGAGCGGGGTAGTCCCAGATACGCAGTATTTT.

The chain couples TRBV5-1 to TRBJ1-1; D is ambiguous. The CDR3 runs to 17 residues. Trimming removed 1 base at V and 0 bases at J, with 16 bases between. CDR1 and CDR2 from the germline V gene are SGHRS and YFSETQ. In DNA form, the CDR3 reads TGCGCCAGCAGCTTGAGTACCTCCTGGGAGGTGAACACTGAAGCTTTCTTT. Translation: CASSLSTSWEVNTEAFF.

This chain joins TRBV6-5 and TRBJ2-7; 8 bases line up with TRBD1. Trimming at V came to 6 bases and at J to 4 bases, leaving 11 bases not matched to a gene. CDR1 and CDR2 (germline): MNHEY, SVGAGI. The CDR3 runs 15 residues. The DNA of the CDR3 is TGTGCCAGCAGGCGTCCGGGACAGGATCCTTACGAGCAGTACTTC. It codes for CASRRPGQDPYEQYF.